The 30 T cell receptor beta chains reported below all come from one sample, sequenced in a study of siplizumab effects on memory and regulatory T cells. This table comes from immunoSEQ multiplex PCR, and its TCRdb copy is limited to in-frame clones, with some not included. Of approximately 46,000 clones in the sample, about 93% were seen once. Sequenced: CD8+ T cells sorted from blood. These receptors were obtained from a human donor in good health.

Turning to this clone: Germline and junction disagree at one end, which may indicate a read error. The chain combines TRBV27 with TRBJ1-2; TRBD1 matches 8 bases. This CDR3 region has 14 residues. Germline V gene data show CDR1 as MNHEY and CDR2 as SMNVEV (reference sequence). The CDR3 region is CASSLSGQGNGYTF. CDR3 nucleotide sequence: TGTGCCAGCAGTCTATCCGGACAGGGAAATGGCTACACCTTC.

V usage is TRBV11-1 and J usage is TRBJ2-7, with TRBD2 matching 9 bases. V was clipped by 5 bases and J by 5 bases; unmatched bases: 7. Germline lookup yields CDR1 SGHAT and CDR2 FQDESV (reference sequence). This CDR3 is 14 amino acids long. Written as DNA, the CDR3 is TGTGCCAGCAGCAGTAGCGGGAGTGCCCACGAGCAGTACTTC. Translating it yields CASSSSGSAHEQYF.

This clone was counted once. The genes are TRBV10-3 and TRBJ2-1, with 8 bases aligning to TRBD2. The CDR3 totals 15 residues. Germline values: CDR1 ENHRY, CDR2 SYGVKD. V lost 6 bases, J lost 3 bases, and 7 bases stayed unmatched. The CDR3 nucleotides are TGTGCCATCAGCATAGGGGCGGGAGGCTACAATGAGCAGTTCTTC. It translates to CAISIGAGGYNEQFF.

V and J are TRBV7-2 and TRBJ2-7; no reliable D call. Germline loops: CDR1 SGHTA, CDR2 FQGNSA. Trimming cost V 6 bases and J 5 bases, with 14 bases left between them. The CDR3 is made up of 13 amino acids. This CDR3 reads CASRRPTAHEQYF. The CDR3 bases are TGTGCCAGCAGACGTCCCACGGCGCACGAGCAGTACTTC.

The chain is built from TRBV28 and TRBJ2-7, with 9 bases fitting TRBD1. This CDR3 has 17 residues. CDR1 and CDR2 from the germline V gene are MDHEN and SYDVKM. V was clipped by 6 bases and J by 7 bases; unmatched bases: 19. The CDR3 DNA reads TGTGCCAGCAGCTCTTTGTACGTGGACAGGGGCCCTCGAGAGCAGTACTTC. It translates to CASSSLYVDRGPREQYF. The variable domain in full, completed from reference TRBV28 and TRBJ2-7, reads DVKVTQSSRYLVKRTGEKVFLECVQDMDHENMFWYRQDPGLGLRLIYFSYDVKMKEKGDIPEGYSVSREKKERFSLILESASTNQTSMYLCASSSLYVDRGPREQYFGPGTRLTVT.

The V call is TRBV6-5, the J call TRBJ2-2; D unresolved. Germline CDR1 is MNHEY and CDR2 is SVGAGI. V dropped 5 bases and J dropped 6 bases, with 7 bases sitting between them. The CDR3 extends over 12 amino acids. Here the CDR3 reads CASSPIPGELFF. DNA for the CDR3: TGTGCCAGCAGTCCCATCCCCGGGGAGCTGTTTTTT.

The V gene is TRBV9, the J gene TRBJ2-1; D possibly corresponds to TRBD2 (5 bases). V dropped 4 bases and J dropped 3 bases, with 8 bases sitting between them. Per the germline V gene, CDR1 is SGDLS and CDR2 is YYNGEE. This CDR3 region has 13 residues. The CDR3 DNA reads TGTGCCAGCAGCCCCGGGGACTACAATGAGCAGTTCTTC. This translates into CASSPGDYNEQFF.

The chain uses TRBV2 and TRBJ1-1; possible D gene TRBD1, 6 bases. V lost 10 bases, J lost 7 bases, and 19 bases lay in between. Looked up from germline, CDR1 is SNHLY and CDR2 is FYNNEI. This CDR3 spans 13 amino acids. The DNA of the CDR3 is TGTGCCAACCAACCTAAGGGGGGCTTTGAAGCTTTCTTT. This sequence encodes CANQPKGGFEAFF.

This CDR3 reads CASTRGTGEYEQYF. The CDR3, as DNA: TGTGCCAGCACGAGAGGGACAGGGGAATACGAGCAGTACTTC. The V gene is TRBV14, the J gene TRBJ2-7; 10 nucleotides align to TRBD1. This CDR3 comprises 14 residues. CDR1 and CDR2 (germline): SGHDN, FVKESK. Germline trimming cut 7 bases from V and 4 bases from J; bases unmatched to any gene: 7.

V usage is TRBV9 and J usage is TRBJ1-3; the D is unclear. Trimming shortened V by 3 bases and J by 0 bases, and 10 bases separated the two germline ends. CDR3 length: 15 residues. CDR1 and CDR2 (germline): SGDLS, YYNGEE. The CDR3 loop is CASSERGLSGNTIYF. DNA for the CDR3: TGTGCCAGCAGCGAGCGAGGGCTCTCTGGAAACACCATATATTTT.

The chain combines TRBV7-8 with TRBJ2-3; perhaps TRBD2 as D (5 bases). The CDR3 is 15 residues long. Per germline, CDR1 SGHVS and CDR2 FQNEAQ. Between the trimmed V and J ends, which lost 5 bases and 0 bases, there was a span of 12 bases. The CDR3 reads CASSPGIASTDTQYF. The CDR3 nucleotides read TGTGCCAGCAGCCCGGGGATCGCTAGCACAGATACGCAGTATTTT.

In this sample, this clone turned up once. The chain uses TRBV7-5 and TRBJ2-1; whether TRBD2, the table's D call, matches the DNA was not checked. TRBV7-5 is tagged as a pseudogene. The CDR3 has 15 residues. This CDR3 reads CASSPEGAYFNEQFF. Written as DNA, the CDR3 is TGTGCCAGCAGCCCCGAGGGAGCGTATTTCAATGAGCAGTTCTTC.

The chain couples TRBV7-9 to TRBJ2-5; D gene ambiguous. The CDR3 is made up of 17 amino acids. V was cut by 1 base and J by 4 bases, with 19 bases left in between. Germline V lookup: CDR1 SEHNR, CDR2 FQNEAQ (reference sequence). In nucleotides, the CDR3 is TGTGCCAGCAGCTTAGAGGGTAGCTCCCTCGCAGGAGAGACCCAGTACTTC. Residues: CASSLEGSSLAGETQYF.

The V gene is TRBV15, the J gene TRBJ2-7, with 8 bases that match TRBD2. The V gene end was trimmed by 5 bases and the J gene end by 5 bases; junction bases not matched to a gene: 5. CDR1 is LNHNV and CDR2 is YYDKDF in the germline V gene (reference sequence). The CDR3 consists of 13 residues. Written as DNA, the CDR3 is TGTGCCACCAGCGGAGCGGGAGTTAACGAGCAGTACTTC. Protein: CATSGAGVNEQYF. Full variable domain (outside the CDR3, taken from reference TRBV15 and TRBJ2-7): DAMVIQNPRYQVTQFGKPVTLSCSQTLNHNVMYWYQQKSSQAPKLLFHYYDKDFNNEADTPDNFQSRRPNTSFCFLDIRSPGLGDTAMYLCATSGAGVNEQYFGPGTRLTVT.

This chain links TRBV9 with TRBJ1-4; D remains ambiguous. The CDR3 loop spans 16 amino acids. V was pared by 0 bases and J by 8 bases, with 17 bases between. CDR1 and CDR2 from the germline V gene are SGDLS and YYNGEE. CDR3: CASSVGDGSLGEKLFF. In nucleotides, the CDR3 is TGTGCCAGCAGCGTAGGGGATGGTTCTCTGGGAGAAAAACTGTTTTTT. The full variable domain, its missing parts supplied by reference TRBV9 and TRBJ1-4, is DSGVTQTPKHLITATGQRVTLRCSPRSGDLSVYWYQQSLDQGLQFLIQYYNGEERAKGNILERFSAQQFPDLHSELNLSSLELGDSALYFCASSVGDGSLGEKLFFGSGTQLSVL.

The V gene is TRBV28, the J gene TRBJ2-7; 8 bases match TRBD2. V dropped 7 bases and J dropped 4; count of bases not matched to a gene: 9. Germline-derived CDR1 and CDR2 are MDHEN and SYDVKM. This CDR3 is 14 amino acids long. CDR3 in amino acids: CASTEAGALYEQYF. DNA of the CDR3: TGTGCCAGCACCGAAGCGGGAGCTTTGTACGAGCAGTACTTC. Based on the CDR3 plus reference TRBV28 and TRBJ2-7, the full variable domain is DVKVTQSSRYLVKRTGEKVFLECVQDMDHENMFWYRQDPGLGLRLIYFSYDVKMKEKGDIPEGYSVSREKKERFSLILESASTNQTSMYLCASTEAGALYEQYFGPGTRLTVT.

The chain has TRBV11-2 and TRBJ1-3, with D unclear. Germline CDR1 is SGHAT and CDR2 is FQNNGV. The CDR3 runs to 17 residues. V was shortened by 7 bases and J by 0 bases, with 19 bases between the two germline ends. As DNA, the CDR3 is TGTGCCAGCATTTCCCAGCCGCCAACTACCTCTGGAAACACCATATATTTT. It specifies CASISQPPTTSGNTIYF.

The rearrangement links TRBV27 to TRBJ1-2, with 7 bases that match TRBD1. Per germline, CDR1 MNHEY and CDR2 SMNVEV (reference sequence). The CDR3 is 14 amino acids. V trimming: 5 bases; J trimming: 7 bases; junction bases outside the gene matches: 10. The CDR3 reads CASSPPSGGSGYTF. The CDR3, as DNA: TGTGCCAGCAGTCCCCCCTCAGGGGGAAGTGGCTACACCTTC.

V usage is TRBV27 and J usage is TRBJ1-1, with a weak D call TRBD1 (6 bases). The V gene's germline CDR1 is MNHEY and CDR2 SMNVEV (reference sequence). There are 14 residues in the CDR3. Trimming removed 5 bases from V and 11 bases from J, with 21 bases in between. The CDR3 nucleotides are TGTGCCAGCAGTCCGTTCCAGGGAGTTGGACAGGCTTTCTTT. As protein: CASSPFQGVGQAFF.

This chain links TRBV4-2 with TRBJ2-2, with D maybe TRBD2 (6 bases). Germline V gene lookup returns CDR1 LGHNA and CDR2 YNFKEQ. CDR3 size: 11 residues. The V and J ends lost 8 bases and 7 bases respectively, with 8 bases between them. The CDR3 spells CASGGNGELFF. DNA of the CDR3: TGTGCCAGCGGCGGGAACGGGGAGCTGTTTTTT.

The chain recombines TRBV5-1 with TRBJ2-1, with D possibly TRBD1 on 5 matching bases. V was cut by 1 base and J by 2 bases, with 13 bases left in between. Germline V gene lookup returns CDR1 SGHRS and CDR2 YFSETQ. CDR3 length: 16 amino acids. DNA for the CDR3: TGCGCCAGCAGCTTGTTCGAGGACACTACCTACAATGAGCAGTTCTTC. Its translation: CASSLFEDTTYNEQFF.

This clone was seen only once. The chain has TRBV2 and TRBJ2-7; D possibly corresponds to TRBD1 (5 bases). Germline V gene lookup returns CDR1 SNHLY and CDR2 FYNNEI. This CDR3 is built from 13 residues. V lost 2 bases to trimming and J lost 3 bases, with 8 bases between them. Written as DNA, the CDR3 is TGTGCCAGCAGTGAACAGACAGACTACGAGCAGTACTTC. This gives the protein CASSEQTDYEQYF.

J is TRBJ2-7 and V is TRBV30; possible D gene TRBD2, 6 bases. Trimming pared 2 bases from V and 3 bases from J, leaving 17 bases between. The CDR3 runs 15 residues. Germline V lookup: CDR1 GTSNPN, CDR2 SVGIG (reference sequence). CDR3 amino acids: CAWSWERVIDYEQYF. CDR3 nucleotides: TGTGCCTGGAGTTGGGAGCGGGTGATAGACTACGAGCAGTACTTC.

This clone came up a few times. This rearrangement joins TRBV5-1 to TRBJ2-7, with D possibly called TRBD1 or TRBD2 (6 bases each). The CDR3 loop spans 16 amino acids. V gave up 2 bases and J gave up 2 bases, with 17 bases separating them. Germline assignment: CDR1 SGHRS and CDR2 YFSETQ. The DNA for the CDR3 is TGCGCCAGCAGCTTAAAGGGGGGCCCCGGGCCCTACGAGCAGTACTTC. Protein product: CASSLKGGPGPYEQYF. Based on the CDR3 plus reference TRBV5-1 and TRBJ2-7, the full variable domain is KAGVTQTPRYLIKTRGQQVTLSCSPISGHRSVSWYQQTPGQGLQFLFEYFSETQRNKGNFPGRFSGRQFSNSRSEMNVSTLELGDSALYLCASSLKGGPGPYEQYFGPGTRLTVT.

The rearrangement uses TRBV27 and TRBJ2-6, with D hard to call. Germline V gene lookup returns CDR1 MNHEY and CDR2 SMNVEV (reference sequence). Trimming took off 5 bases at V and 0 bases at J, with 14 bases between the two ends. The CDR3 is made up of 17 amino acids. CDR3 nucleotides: TGTGCCAGCAGTGTGAACAGCGCGACCTCTGGGGCCAACGTCCTGACTTTC. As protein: CASSVNSATSGANVLTF.

CDR3 sequence: CATSRGQGGNEQFF. The CDR3 DNA is TGTGCCACCAGCAGAGGACAGGGGGGGAATGAGCAGTTCTTC. The chain uses TRBV15 and TRBJ2-1; the match to TRBD1 covers 9 bases. Per germline, CDR1 LNHNV and CDR2 YYDKDF (reference sequence). The CDR3 spans 14 residues. V lost 1 base and J lost 7; bases outside the gene matches: 2.

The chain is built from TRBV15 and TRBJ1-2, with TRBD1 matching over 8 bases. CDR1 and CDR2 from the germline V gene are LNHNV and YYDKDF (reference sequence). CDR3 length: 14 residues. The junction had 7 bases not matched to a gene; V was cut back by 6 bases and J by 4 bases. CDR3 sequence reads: CATSSWTGSYGYTF. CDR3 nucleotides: TGTGCCACCAGTTCTTGGACAGGGAGCTATGGCTACACCTTC.

The CDR3 spells CAWSPLSGMNEQYF. The CDR3 region has the DNA TGTGCCTGGAGTCCCCTAAGCGGGATGAACGAGCAGTACTTC. This chain uses TRBV30 with TRBJ2-5, with TRBD2 matching 7 bases. The J call may be incorrect, as the DNA end agrees better with TRBJ2-7. CDR3 length: 14 residues. Germline V gene lookup returns CDR1 GTSNPN and CDR2 SVGIG (reference sequence).

The CDR3 spells CASNDRGYGYTF. The CDR3 DNA sequence: TGCGCCAGCAACGACAGGGGCTATGGCTACACCTTC. V gene TRBV5-1 combines with J gene TRBJ1-2, with 8 bases aligning to TRBD1. The J segment lost 4 bases and the V segment lost 6 bases, leaving 2 bases of the junction unmatched. Germline V gene lookup returns CDR1 SGHRS and CDR2 YFSETQ. The CDR3 is 12 residues long.

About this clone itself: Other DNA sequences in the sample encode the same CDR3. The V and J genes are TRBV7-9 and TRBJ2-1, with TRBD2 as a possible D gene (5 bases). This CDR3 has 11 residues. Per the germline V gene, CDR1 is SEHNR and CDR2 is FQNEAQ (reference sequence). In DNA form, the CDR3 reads TGTGCAGGTCGGGGTAGTAATGAGCAGTTCTTC. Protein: CAGRGSNEQFF. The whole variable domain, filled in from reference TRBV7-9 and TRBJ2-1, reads DTGVSQNPRHKITKRGQNVTFRCDPISEHNRLYWYRQTLGQGPEFLTYFQNEAQLEKSRLLSDRFSAERPKGSFSTLEIQRTEQGDSAMYLCAGRGSNEQFFGPGTRLTVL.